The 3 T cell receptor beta chains in this list originate from one sample, sequenced in a study of shared clonotypes between healthy human individuals. Repertoires were generated with immunoSEQ multiplex PCR, while TCRdb's copy carries only in-frame clones and drops some. The sample has approximately 720,000 clones, about three quarters seen once. The sequenced sample was memory CD4+ T cells sorted from blood. The subset denotes: CD45RA-negative fraction. Source of these receptors: a woman in her 30s in good health.

The chain recombines TRBV18 with TRBJ2-1; no definite D call. The CDR3 totals 15 residues. Per germline, CDR1 KGHSH and CDR2 LQKENI. V dropped 2 bases and J dropped 4 bases, with 12 bases sitting between them. The CDR3 loop reads CASSPATLKYNEQFF. The CDR3 DNA sequence: TGTGCCAGCTCACCAGCGACTTTAAAGTACAATGAGCAGTTCTTC.

J is TRBJ1-1 and V is TRBV27; TRBD1 agrees at 9 bases. The CDR3 is made up of 14 amino acids. V was pared by 5 bases and J by 6 bases, with 7 bases of the junction left unmatched. Germline V lookup: CDR1 MNHEY, CDR2 SMNVEV (reference sequence). CDR3 in DNA: TGTGCCAGCAGTACCGGGACAGGGTTCTCTGAAGCTTTCTTT. Translating gives CASSTGTGFSEAFF.

The chain employs TRBV19 and TRBJ2-5, with D possibly being TRBD1 or TRBD2 (6 bases each). The V and J ends lost 10 bases and 2 bases respectively, with 14 bases between them. The CDR3 is 13 residues long. Germline CDR1 LNHDA, CDR2 SQIVND (reference sequence). The CDR3 loop reads CATARGRQETQYF. CDR3 in DNA: TGTGCCACCGCGAGGGGGAGGCAAGAGACCCAGTACTTC.